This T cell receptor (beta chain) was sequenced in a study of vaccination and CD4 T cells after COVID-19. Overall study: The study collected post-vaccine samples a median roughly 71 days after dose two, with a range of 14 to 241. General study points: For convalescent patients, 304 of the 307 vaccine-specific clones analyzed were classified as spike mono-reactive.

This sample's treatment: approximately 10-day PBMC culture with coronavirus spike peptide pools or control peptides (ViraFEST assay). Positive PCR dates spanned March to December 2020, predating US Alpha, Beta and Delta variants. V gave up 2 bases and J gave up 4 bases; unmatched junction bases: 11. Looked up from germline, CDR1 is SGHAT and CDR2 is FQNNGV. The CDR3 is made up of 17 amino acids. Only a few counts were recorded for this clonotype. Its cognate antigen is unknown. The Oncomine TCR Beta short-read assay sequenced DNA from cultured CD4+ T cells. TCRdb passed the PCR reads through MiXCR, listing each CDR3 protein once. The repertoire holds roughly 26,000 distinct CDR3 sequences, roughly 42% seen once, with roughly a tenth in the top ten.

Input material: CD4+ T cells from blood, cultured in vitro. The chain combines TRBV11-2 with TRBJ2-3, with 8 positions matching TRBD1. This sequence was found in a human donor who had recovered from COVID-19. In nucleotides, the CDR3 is TGTGCCAGCAGCTTAATGAGCAAAGGGACAGGAGCAGATACGCAGTATTTT. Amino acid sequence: CASSLMSKGTGADTQYF.